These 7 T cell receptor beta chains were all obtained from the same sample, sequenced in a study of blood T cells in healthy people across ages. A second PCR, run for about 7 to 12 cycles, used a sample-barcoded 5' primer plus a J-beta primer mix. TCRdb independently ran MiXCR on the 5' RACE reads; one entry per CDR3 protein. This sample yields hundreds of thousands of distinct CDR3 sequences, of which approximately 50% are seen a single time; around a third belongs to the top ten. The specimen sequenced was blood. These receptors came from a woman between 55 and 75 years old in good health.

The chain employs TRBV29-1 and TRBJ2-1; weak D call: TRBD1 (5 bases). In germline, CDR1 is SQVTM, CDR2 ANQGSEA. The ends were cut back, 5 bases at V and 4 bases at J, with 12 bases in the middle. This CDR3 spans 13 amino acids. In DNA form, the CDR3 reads TGCAGCGTTAAACAGGAATCGTACAATGAGCAGTTCTTC. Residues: CSVKQESYNEQFF.

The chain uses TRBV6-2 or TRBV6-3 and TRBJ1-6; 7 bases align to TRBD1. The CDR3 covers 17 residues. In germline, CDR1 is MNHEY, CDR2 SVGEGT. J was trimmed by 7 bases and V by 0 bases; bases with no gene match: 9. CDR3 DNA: TGTGCCAGCAGTTACTCTCCGGGACAGTGGCTGAATTCACCCCTCCACTTT. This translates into CASSYSPGQWLNSPLHF.

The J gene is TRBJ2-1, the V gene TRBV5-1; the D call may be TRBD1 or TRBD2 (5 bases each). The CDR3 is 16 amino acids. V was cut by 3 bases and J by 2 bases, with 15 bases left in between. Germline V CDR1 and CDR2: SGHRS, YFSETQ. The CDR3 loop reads CASSSRTPGPYNEQFF. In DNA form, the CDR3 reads TGCGCCAGCAGCTCCCGAACCCCGGGGCCCTACAATGAGCAGTTCTTC.

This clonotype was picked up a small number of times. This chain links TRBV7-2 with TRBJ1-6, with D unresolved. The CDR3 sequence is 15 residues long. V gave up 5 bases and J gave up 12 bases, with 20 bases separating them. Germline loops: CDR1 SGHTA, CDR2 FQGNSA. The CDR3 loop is CASSLRRAGEGPLHF. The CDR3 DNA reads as TGTGCCAGCAGCCTCCGAAGGGCCGGGGAAGGACCCCTCCACTTT.

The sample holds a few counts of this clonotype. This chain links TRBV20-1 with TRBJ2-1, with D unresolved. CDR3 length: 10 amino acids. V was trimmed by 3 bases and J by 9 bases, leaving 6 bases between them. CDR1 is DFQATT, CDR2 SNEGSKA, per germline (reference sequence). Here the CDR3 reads CSASYGEQFF. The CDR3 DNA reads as TGCAGTGCTAGTTATGGTGAGCAGTTCTTC.

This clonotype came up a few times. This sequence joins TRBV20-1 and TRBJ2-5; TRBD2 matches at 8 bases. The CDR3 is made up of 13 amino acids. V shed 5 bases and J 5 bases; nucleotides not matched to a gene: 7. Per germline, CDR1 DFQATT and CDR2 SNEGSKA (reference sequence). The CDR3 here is CSAWTSLLETQYF. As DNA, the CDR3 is TGCAGTGCTTGGACTAGCTTGTTGGAGACCCAGTACTTC.

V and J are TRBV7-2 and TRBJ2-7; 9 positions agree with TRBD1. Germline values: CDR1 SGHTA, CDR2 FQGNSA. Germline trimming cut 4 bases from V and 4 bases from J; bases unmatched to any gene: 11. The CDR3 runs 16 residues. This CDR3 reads CASSSPPGTGQYEQYF. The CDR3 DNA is TGTGCCAGCAGCTCCCCCCCCGGGACAGGGCAATACGAGCAGTACTTC.